The rows below give T cell receptor beta chains drawn from one sample of a study of blood T cell repertoires in COVID-19. Profiled with immunoSEQ multiplex PCR; TCRdb holds only in-frame clones, not every one. The sample lists under 200,000 clones, roughly 84% occurring once. The sequenced sample consisted of peripheral blood. All receptors derive from a human donor with acute or convalescent COVID-19. The donor label of this sample is uncertain. The conserved cysteine and the conserved F or W are not part of the CDR3 here. Not all rows give a size; the values are once, few, many and, for expanded clones, a class.

>TRBJ2-3|TRBV9|.
ASSVGSRGTDTQY
>TRBJ2-2|TRBV5-1|.
ASRREYTGELF
>TRBJ2-7|TRBV21-1|.
ASSAGGSSYEQY
>TRBJ2-7|TRBV10-2|.
ATRGLAGGRLYEQY
>TRBJ1-1|TRBV3-1/TRBV3-2|.
ASSQNRVRTEAF
>TRBJ2-7|TRBV7-7|.
ASSPTSGTYEQY
>TRBJ1-1|TRBV29-1|.
SVGQGMGAEAF
>TRBJ2-7|TRBV15|.
ATSPRSGQRS
>TRBJ2-1|TRBV2|.
ASSVFAGTSYNEQF
>TRBJ2-2|TRBV7-9|once
ASSLGTDTGELF
>TRBJ1-5|TRBV6-1|.
ASSEGYGNQPQH
>TRBJ1-3|TRBV30|.
AWSETEAYTIY
>TRBJ1-5|TRBV19|.
ASSTRTGEILSNQPQH
>TRBJ1-1|TRBV6-4|.
ASSQGADTEAF
>TRBJ2-1|TRBV11-1|.
ASSASGGAIDEQF
>TRBJ2-7|TRBV6-5|.
GAGEAYEQY
>TRBJ2-5|TRBV30|.
AWSGLALQETQY
>TRBJ1-5|TRBV19|few
ASSGGDGKYQPQH
>TRBJ2-1|TRBV1|.
TSSSPGTRTNEQF
>TRBJ2-1|TRBV11-3|.
ASSLRTAGSYNEQF
>TRBJ2-5|TRBV28|.
ASTLPGTGQAETQY
>TRBJ2-3|TRBV14|few
ASSQIRGQQY
>TRBJ2-7|TRBV5-1|few
ASSLTAGGYEQY
>TRBJ2-7|TRBV28|.
ASSSSQTLRYEQY
>TRBJ1-5|TRBV29-1|.
SVERKGWAGKVLPQH
>TRBJ2-1|TRBV5-6|.
ASSLGLWEQF
>TRBJ1-2|TRBV25-1|few
ASRGGSYGYT
>TRBJ1-6|TRBV5-4|.
ASSARQNNSPLH
>TRBJ1-5|TRBV30|.
AWSAKGEKPQH
>TRBJ1-5|TRBV28|.
ASSLPTPGGNQPQH
>TRBJ2-5|TRBV29-1|.
SVGTSGNQETQY
>TRBJ2-3|TRBV19|.
ASSMGGVGTDTQY
>TRBJ1-1|TRBV19|.
ASSIQNTEAF
>TRBJ1-3|TRBV9|.
ASSGLTSGNTIY
>TRBJ2-7|TRBV27|few
ASSPTTGGYEQY
>TRBJ1-2|TRBV6-5|.
ASISSQGLGDYGYT
>TRBJ2-5|TRBV19|.
ASSIGGQHQETQY
>TRBJ1-1|TRBV5-1|.
ASSLGPGGTEAF
>TRBJ2-7|TRBV5-4|.
ASSRTGQTHEQY
>TRBJ2-2|TRBV9|.
ASSRSGTNTGELF
>TRBJ2-1|TRBV5-1|.
ASSLVGAGVYNEQF
>TRBJ2-1|TRBV5-6|once
ASSLRLAGAYNEQF
>TRBJ1-5|TRBV19|once
ASSPRRDNQPQH